This T cell receptor (beta chain) was captured in a study of Ad26.COV2.S vaccination and SARS-CoV-2 variants. Treatment of the sample: some 20 received Ad26.COV2.S at low or high dose, single or two shots; about 5 received placebo; per-sample allocation not given. Repertoires come from day 63 after the first vaccine or placebo injection. A Boston donor was an adult aged 18-55 years. The CDR3 is 15 amino acids. From germline, CDR1 is SEHNR and CDR2 FQNEAQ (reference sequence). Trimming removed 2 bases from V and 1 base from J, with 12 bases in between. Libraries were prepared by immunoSEQ multiplex PCR; TCRdb keeps only in-frame clonotypes and omits some of them. The sample shows 380,000 or so clones, roughly 80% of them seen only once.

The sample in question was peripheral blood, obtained in a trial of Ad26.COV2.S vaccine versus placebo. This sequence originates from a person between 18 and 65 years old who received the Ad26.COV2.S COVID-19 vaccine or a placebo. The V and J genes are TRBV7-9 and TRBJ2-7; D is possibly TRBD2 (5 bases). The CDR3 loop reads CASSLTRSGSYEQYF. The CDR3 nucleotides are TGTGCCAGCAGCTTAACACGGTCGGGATCCTACGAGCAGTACTTC. Full variable domain (outside the CDR3, taken from reference TRBV7-9 and TRBJ2-7): DTGVSQNPRHKITKRGQNVTFRCDPISEHNRLYWYRQTLGQGPEFLTYFQNEAQLEKSRLLSDRFSAERPKGSFSTLEIQRTEQGDSAMYLCASSLTRSGSYEQYFGPGTRLTVT.